The clone carrying this T cell receptor beta chain was counted only a few times. Its antigen remains unidentified. The sample comes from a study of blood T cells in healthy people across ages. Study-level findings and limits: No one knew whether donors had CMV, which possibly confounded expanded clonotype changes.

Combining a sample-barcoded 5' primer with a J-beta primer mix, a second PCR ran for roughly 7 to 11 cycles. TCRdb used MiXCR to reprocess the 5' RACE reads, holding one entry per CDR3 protein. The sample shows hundreds of thousands of distinct CDR3 sequences, approximately 25% of them seen only once. Germline CDR1 reads MGHRA; CDR2 reads YSYEKL. The ends lost 2 bases at V and 3 bases at J; junction bases unmatched: 2. This CDR3 region has 14 residues. Per-sample PBMC isolation yielded at least 7 million cells. Total RNA, at least 6 micrograms per sample, came from PBMCs. These data are also associated with another study on T cells of mothers and their children. That work states: Second-PCR amplification with M1S added sample barcodes and 2-4 random nucleotides.

The J gene is TRBJ2-7, the V gene TRBV4-1; TRBD2 matches at 9 bases. The source is a boy younger than 18 in good health. Material for sequencing was blood. CDR3 residues: CASSQLAGFYEQYF. CDR3 sequence (DNA): TGCGCCAGCAGCCAACTAGCGGGGTTCTACGAGCAGTACTTC.